This T cell receptor beta chain is from a study of cytomegalovirus exposure and HLA in healthy donors. Study-wide findings and caveats: Indistinguishability led to the exclusion of some V segments, TRBV6-2 and TRBV6-3 included. While the bulk of TCR sequences proved rare, some public TCRs turned up in many donors.

V lost 0 bases, J lost 5 bases, and 12 bases lay in between. Germline-derived CDR1 and CDR2 are LGHNA and YSLEER. This CDR3 has 15 amino acids. In the PCR, 60 Vbeta and 13 Jbeta primers were used. TCRdb keeps only in-frame clones here, not all; method: immunoSEQ multiplex PCR. The sample has 95,000 to 100,000 clones, around 73% seen once; the top ten hold roughly 0.71%. Turning to this clone: Its cognate antigen is unknown.

This sequence joins TRBV4-3 and TRBJ2-3; D gene uncertain. Material: PBMCs. The source of this sequence is a woman aged 55-70 years in good health and CMV-seronegative. The CDR3 sequence is CASSQDFARGDTQYF. The CDR3 coding sequence is TGCGCCAGCAGCCAAGATTTCGCTAGAGGAGATACGCAGTATTTT.